The T cell receptor beta chain described here comes from a study of blood T cell repertoires in COVID-19. About the study: The analysed material was cDNA or gDNA that came from T cells, B-cell-depleted T cells, or PBMCs.

V shed 6 bases and J 5 bases; nucleotides not matched to a gene: 12. The germline gives CDR1 MNHEY, CDR2 SVGAGI. The CDR3 contains 15 residues. Only in-frame clones appear in the TCRdb table, and some are missing; sequencing was by immunoSEQ multiplex PCR. The repertoire holds tens of thousands of clones, with 83% as singletons. This chain uses TRBV6-5 with TRBJ2-5; 7 nucleotides align to TRBD2. This clonotype was obtained from a woman aged 60 to 75 with acute or convalescent COVID-19. The sequenced sample consisted of peripheral blood. CDR3 region: CASRFGGGRHETQYF. CDR3 in DNA: TGTGCCAGCAGATTTGGCGGGGGACGGCACGAGACCCAGTACTTC.